This T cell receptor beta chain emerged from a study of regulatory T cells in long-lasting Graves disease. In this sample, this clonotype turned up many times. The antigen remains undetermined. Study-level points and caveats: Persistent disease showed a preference for TRBV28, TRBJ1-2 and TRBJ2-5.

V shed 5 bases and J shed 4 bases, with 9 bases lying between them. This CDR3 has 12 amino acids. Germline CDR1 DFQATT, CDR2 SNEGSKA (reference sequence). Time point: newly diagnosed GD, antithyroid drugs for less than 3 months. PBMC-extracted RNA yielded the TCR library. Arm-PCR of CDR3 regions with iRepertoire HTBI primers generated TCR beta libraries. TCRdb re-called the multiplex PCR reads through MiXCR, storing one row per CDR3 protein. The table includes 250,000 to 400,000 distinct CDR3 sequences, over 15% detected once. The material sequenced was peripheral blood mononuclear cells (PBMCs), taken at new diagnosis, from a patient treated with antithyroid drugs. V and J are TRBV20-1 and TRBJ2-1; perhaps TRBD2 as D (6 bases). This TCR came from a female donor with Graves disease. CDR3 DNA sequence: TGCAGTGCTCAGACTAGTTACAATGAGCAGTTCTTC. Protein: CSAQTSYNEQFF.